The 17 T cell receptor beta chains presented below share a single source sample, sequenced in a study of blood T cell repertoires in COVID-19. Sequencing used immunoSEQ multiplex PCR; TCRdb keeps in-frame clones, though not all of them. The sample lists roughly 280,000 clones, around 86% occurring once. Sequencing used peripheral blood. The source is a man in his late teens or twenties with active or convalescent COVID-19.

This clone is a singleton in its sample. This chain uses TRBV14 with TRBJ2-2, with TRBD2 matching over 7 bases. Germline V gives CDR1 SGHDN, CDR2 FVKESK. The V gene end was trimmed by 2 bases and the J gene end by 4 bases; junction bases not matched to a gene: 10. This CDR3 contains 17 residues. In DNA form, the CDR3 reads TGTGCCAGCAGCCAATCTAGCGGACCCTATCTCACCGGGGAGCTGTTTTTT. This gives the protein CASSQSSGPYLTGELFF.

This chain uses TRBV6-5 with TRBJ1-5, with D unresolved. CDR3 size: 13 residues. The germline V gene encodes CDR1 MNHEY and CDR2 SVGAGI. The V end lost 6 bases, the J end lost 4 bases, and 10 bases lay between the germline ends. The CDR3 protein is CASRYGINQPQHF. As DNA, the CDR3 is TGTGCCAGCAGGTACGGCATAAATCAGCCCCAGCATTTT.

For this clone: The junction departs from the called germline gene at one end, perhaps through a read error. The J gene is TRBJ2-2, the V gene TRBV7-7; 7 bases fit TRBD1. Germline V gene data show CDR1 as SSHAT and CDR2 as FNYEAQ (reference sequence). The CDR3 sequence is 15 residues long. In DNA, the CDR3 is TGTGCTAGCAGCTTAGGACGACAGGGTACTGGGGAGCTGTTTTTT. This codes for CASSLGRQGTGELFF.

The chain couples TRBV25-1 to TRBJ2-7; 8 nucleotides align to TRBD1. This CDR3 is 13 amino acids long. CDR1 and CDR2 from the germline V gene are MGHDK and SYGVNS. V lost 7 bases and J lost 3; bases outside the gene matches: 5. CDR3 sequence: CASMNDRGYEQYF. The CDR3 coding sequence is TGTGCCAGCATGAACGACAGGGGCTACGAGCAGTACTTC.

The rearrangement joins TRBV11-2 to TRBJ2-7; D gene ambiguous. With 8 bases removed from V and 3 bases from J, the gap between germline ends came to 5 bases. CDR1 and CDR2 from the germline V gene are SGHAT and FQNNGV. The CDR3 extends over 10 amino acids. The CDR3 region is CASGNYEQYF. CDR3 in DNA: TGTGCCAGCGGCAACTACGAGCAGTACTTC.

The chain links TRBV6-4 to TRBJ1-5; D is ambiguous. Germline CDR1 and CDR2: MRHNA and SNTAGT. V was clipped by 6 bases and J by 7 bases, with 10 bases between them. This CDR3 spans 12 amino acids. The CDR3 spells CASRRNQQPQHF. CDR3 in DNA: TGTGCCAGCAGACGTAATCAGCAGCCCCAGCATTTT.

V is TRBV28 and J is TRBJ2-5; possible D gene TRBD2, 5 bases. The germline V and J ends were trimmed by 8 bases and 5 bases, with 9 bases remaining between them. There are 11 residues in the CDR3. Per germline, CDR1 MDHEN and CDR2 SYDVKM. This CDR3 is CASGRGETQYF. The CDR3 region has the DNA TGTGCCAGCGGAAGAGGGGAGACCCAGTACTTC. Drawing the rest from reference TRBV28 and TRBJ2-5, the complete variable domain is DVKVTQSSRYLVKRTGEKVFLECVQDMDHENMFWYRQDPGLGLRLIYFSYDVKMKEKGDIPEGYSVSREKKERFSLILESASTNQTSMYLCASGRGETQYFGPGTRLLVL.

The chain combines TRBV11-2 with TRBJ1-6; D unresolved. Looked up from germline, CDR1 is SGHAT and CDR2 is FQNNGV. V lost 3 bases, J lost 5 bases, and 14 bases lay in between. The CDR3 consists of 16 residues. The DNA for the CDR3 is TGTGCCAGCAGCTTTGCCTCGGGGAGAAATAATTCACCCCTCCACTTT. It codes for CASSFASGRNNSPLHF.

This chain uses TRBV5-4 with TRBJ2-3, with D unresolved. The CDR3 is made up of 11 amino acids. V was clipped by 4 bases and J by 7 bases, with 7 bases between them. Per germline, CDR1 SGHNT and CDR2 YYREEE (reference sequence). The CDR3 region is CASSLLNTQYF. The CDR3 coding sequence is TGTGCCAGCAGCCTCTTAAATACGCAGTATTTT.

This chain connects TRBV29-1 to TRBJ2-7; D is possibly TRBD1 (5 bases). The CDR3 spans 15 residues. Germline CDR1 reads SQVTM; CDR2 reads ANQGSEA. V lost 4 bases and J 3 bases, leaving 19 bases between the germline ends. Here the CDR3 DNA reads TGCAGCGTTGTGACCTCAGGGCTGGAACGCTACGAGCAGTACTTC. This encodes CSVVTSGLERYEQYF.

CDR3 residues: CASSQDDLGVTISETQYF. The CDR3 DNA reads as TGTGCCAGCAGCCAAGACGACCTAGGCGTGACTATCTCCGAGACCCAGTACTTC. The V gene is TRBV3-1 (or the pseudogene TRBV3-2), the J gene TRBJ2-5, with D possibly being TRBD2 (5 bases). V was clipped by 0 bases and J by 5 bases, with 22 bases between them. Looked up from germline, CDR1 is LGHDT and CDR2 is YNNKEL (reference sequence). There are 18 residues in the CDR3.

The chain recombines TRBV10-3 with TRBJ1-6; D perhaps matches TRBD1 (5 bases). CDR3 length equals 14 residues. CDR1 and CDR2 from the germline V gene are ENHRY and SYGVKD. Trimming left V 8 bases short and J 7 bases short, with 15 bases between. This CDR3 reads CAIGGGSKNSPLHF. The CDR3 bases are TGTGCCATCGGGGGGGGGTCTAAAAATTCACCCCTCCACTTT.

The chain recombines TRBV9 with TRBJ2-1; D is ambiguous. This CDR3 is built from 15 residues. Trimming stripped 4 bases from V and 5 bases from J, with 16 bases between. Looked up from germline, CDR1 is SGDLS and CDR2 is YYNGEE. The CDR3 region has the DNA TGTGCCAGCAGCCCGAGGATGGCTTTCAACAATGAGCAGTTCTTC. Protein: CASSPRMAFNNEQFF.

This clone was recorded a few times. The gene calls are TRBV7-8 and TRBJ1-3; D possibly corresponds to TRBD1 (6 bases). This CDR3 contains 16 residues. Trimming stripped 5 bases from V and 4 bases from J, with 18 bases between. Germline values: CDR1 SGHVS, CDR2 FQNEAQ. The chain's CDR3 is CASSLNPDRRGNTIYF. The CDR3 DNA reads as TGTGCCAGCAGCCTTAATCCCGACAGGAGAGGAAACACCATATATTTT.

The chain employs TRBV5-6 and TRBJ2-1; 7 bases are a match to TRBD1. This CDR3 is built from 18 residues. From germline, CDR1 is SGHDT and CDR2 YYEEEE. The J segment lost 3 bases and the V segment lost 3 bases, leaving 15 bases of the junction unmatched. CDR3 loop: CASSSQMQTGSIYNEQFF. The CDR3 DNA follows: TGTGCCAGCAGCTCCCAAATGCAGACAGGGAGTATCTACAATGAGCAGTTCTTC. Full variable domain (outside the CDR3, taken from reference TRBV5-6 and TRBJ2-1): DAGVTQSPTHLIKTRGQQVTLRCSPKSGHDTVSWYQQALGQGPQFIFQYYEEEERQRGNFPDRFSGHQFPNYSSELNVNALLLGDSALYLCASSSQMQTGSIYNEQFFGPGTRLTVL.

The chain carries TRBV10-1 and TRBJ2-2; no clear D gene. The CDR3 is 14 amino acids. In germline, CDR1 is WNHNN, CDR2 SYGVQD (reference sequence). V lost 0 bases and J lost 6, with 8 bases in between. CDR3 DNA: TGCGCCAGCAGTGAGTCGAGTCGGGCCGGGGAGCTGTTTTTT. It is translated as CASSESSRAGELFF.

The CDR3 loop is CASRYRGLVDTNTEAFF. The CDR3 DNA reads as TGTGCCAGCAGATACAGGGGGCTGGTCGATACTAACACTGAAGCTTTCTTT. This chain links TRBV27 with TRBJ1-1; 9 bases match TRBD1. Per the germline V gene, CDR1 is MNHEY and CDR2 is SMNVEV (reference sequence). The CDR3 loop spans 17 amino acids. J was trimmed by 2 bases and V by 6 bases; bases with no gene match: 13.